The clone carrying this T cell receptor (beta chain) was seen a few times. As yet, its antigen is unknown. These data belong to a study of T-cell memory formation after mild COVID-19. General observations from the study: Nothing confirmed that second-wave clones peaking on day 37 were specific for SARS-CoV-2. Certain responding clones were present in pre-infection memory, suggesting participation of cross-reactive memory. CM and EM subsets held most contracting CD4+ clones; EMRA held CD8+ ones.

5'RACE, which relied on constant-segment primers, yielded TCR alpha and TCR beta cDNA libraries carrying sample barcodes and UMIs. TCRdb reprocessed the 5' RACE reads with MiXCR, giving one entry per CDR3 protein. The repertoire holds 350,000 to 500,000 distinct CDR3 sequences, with less than 25% as singletons. The clonotype was recovered from an adult woman who had mild COVID-19 (a few samples of this study predate the infection). Cell type and time point are not known. Material for sequencing was PBMCs or a T cell subset sorted from them (not recorded which).

The CDR3 loop reads CASSSGGASNQPQHF. The CDR3 region has the DNA TGTGCCAGCAGTTCTGGGGGGGCGAGCAATCAGCCCCAGCATTTT. The chain recombines TRBV27 with TRBJ1-5; D possibly corresponds to TRBD1 (6 bases). The CDR3 is 15 residues long. Trimming pared 4 bases from V and 1 base from J, leaving 11 bases between. CDR1 is MNHEY and CDR2 is SMNVEV in the germline V gene (reference sequence).